This entry lists 16 T cell receptor beta chains sequenced from one sample in a study of naive and memory T cell subsets. The beta constant-region primer was an equimolar mix of two oligonucleotides covering TRBC1 and TRBC2. A single record per CDR3 protein comes from TCRdb applying MiXCR to the UMI-ligation and nested PCR reads. The data contain approximately 82,000 distinct CDR3 sequences, 6% to 7.5% of them seen just once; the ten biggest clones take up around 1.6%. The sample consisted of central memory CD4+ T cells from blood. The receptors come from a human donor in good health.

This clonotype has just a few counts. This chain links TRBV18 with TRBJ1-1, with D possibly being TRBD1 (6 bases). V lost 6 bases, J lost 3 bases, and 17 bases lay in between. CDR1 and CDR2 (germline): KGHSH, LQKENI. The CDR3 is made up of 15 amino acids. The CDR3 sequence: CASSDVTGGDTEAFF. CDR3 bases: TGTGCCAGCTCGGACGTGACAGGTGGGGACACTGAAGCTTTCTTT.

This chain joins TRBV7-2 and TRBJ2-4; 8 positions match TRBD2. The germline CDR1 and CDR2 sequences are SGHTA and FQGNSA. The V and J ends lost 4 bases and 0 bases, in that order; junction bases with no gene match: 8. The CDR3 extends over 17 amino acids. The CDR3 DNA reads as TGTGCCAGCAGCTCAGGGACTAGTCCCTTAGCCAAAAACATTCAGTACTTC. Its protein product is CASSSGTSPLAKNIQYF.

This clonotype was counted ten times or more. The chain joins TRBV12-3 or TRBV12-4 to TRBJ2-4; the D is unclear. The germline V and J ends were trimmed by 0 bases and 4 bases, with 13 bases remaining between them. The CDR3 is 16 residues long. CDR3 DNA: TGTGCCAGCAGTTTAGCGCTAACAGCGCCAAAAAACATTCAGTACTTC. Its translation is CASSLALTAPKNIQYF.

CDR3 sequence reads: CASAPAGSVMGYTF. The DNA for the CDR3 is TGTGCCAGCGCCCCGGCAGGGTCAGTCATGGGCTACACCTTC. The chain uses TRBV27 and TRBJ1-2; perhaps TRBD1 as D (5 bases). The length of the CDR3 is 14 residues. The germline gives CDR1 MNHEY, CDR2 SMNVEV (reference sequence). V lost 8 bases and J lost 8, with 21 bases in between.

This sequence joins TRBV30 and TRBJ2-5; 8 bases map to TRBD1. There are 16 residues in the CDR3. The germline CDR1 and CDR2 sequences are GTSNPN and SVGIG (reference sequence). After removal of 3 bases from V and 0 bases from J, the junction contained 9 bases not matched to a gene. CDR3 loop: CAWSRPGQGNQETQYF. The CDR3 DNA reads TGTGCCTGGAGCCGCCCCGGACAGGGCAACCAAGAGACCCAGTACTTC.

The chain couples TRBV4-2 to TRBJ1-1, with D possibly being TRBD1 (5 bases). The CDR3 contains 16 residues. Germline CDR1 is LGHNA and CDR2 is YNFKEQ. V was shortened by 4 bases and J by 0 bases, with 15 bases between the two germline ends. CDR3 sequence reads: CASSPGGGDMNTEAFF. The DNA for the CDR3 is TGTGCCAGCAGCCCGGGCGGGGGAGATATGAACACTGAAGCTTTCTTT.

Here the CDR3 reads CSVALLLAGGWGQYF. The CDR3 nucleotides are TGCAGCGTTGCCCTGCTTCTAGCGGGAGGATGGGGGCAGTACTTC. The J gene is TRBJ2-7, the V gene TRBV29-1; 11 bases are shared with TRBD2. CDR3 length: 15 residues. Trimming removed 4 bases from V and 9 bases from J; junction bases left unmatched: 14. The germline V gene encodes CDR1 SQVTM and CDR2 ANQGSEA.

This clonotype was recorded many times. The chain recombines TRBV6-6 with TRBJ1-1; D might be TRBD1 (6 bases). V was shortened by 5 bases and J by 5 bases, with 21 bases between the two germline ends. This CDR3 is built from 16 residues. Germline CDR1 is MNHNY and CDR2 is SVGAGI (reference sequence). The CDR3 sequence: CASSPDSRKMWTEAFF. CDR3 nucleotide sequence: TGTGCCAGCAGTCCGGACAGCCGGAAGATGTGGACTGAAGCTTTCTTT.

The CDR3 loop reads CASTKSGQGANEQFF. CDR3 DNA: TGTGCCAGCACCAAGTCCGGACAGGGGGCGAATGAGCAGTTCTTC. This chain connects TRBV12-3 or TRBV12-4 to TRBJ2-1, with TRBD1 matching over 11 bases. Trimming at V came to 7 bases and at J to 7 bases, leaving 9 bases not matched to a gene. This CDR3 has 15 residues.

This clonotype was picked up many times. The CDR3 DNA sequence: TGTGCCAGCAGCCGTGGGACAGACTATCAGCCCCAGCATTTT. Its protein is CASSRGTDYQPQHF. The chain is built from TRBV7-9 and TRBJ1-5; 7 bases agree with TRBD1. This CDR3 is built from 14 residues. CDR1 and CDR2 from the germline V gene are SEHNR and FQNEAQ (reference sequence). Trimming removed 5 bases from V and 5 bases from J; junction bases left unmatched: 6.

This sequence joins TRBV12-3 or TRBV12-4 and TRBJ1-1; 7 bases map to TRBD1. V lost 3 bases, J lost 1 base, and 8 bases stayed unmatched. This CDR3 contains 16 residues. CDR3 amino acids: CASSFFSGTANTEAFF. The CDR3 coding sequence is TGTGCCAGCAGTTTCTTTTCGGGGACAGCGAACACTGAAGCTTTCTTT.

The chain links TRBV6-2 or TRBV6-3 to TRBJ2-4, with D possibly called TRBD1 or TRBD2 (6 bases each). This CDR3 has 14 amino acids. V was cut by 5 bases and J by 7 bases, with 15 bases left in between. Germline CDR1 reads MNHEY; CDR2 reads SVGEGT. The CDR3 spells CASSTRGGRNIQYF. For the CDR3, the DNA is TGTGCCAGCAGTACCAGGGGAGGTCGGAACATTCAGTACTTC.

This clonotype was found many times. V is TRBV2 and J is TRBJ2-3, with D possibly being TRBD2 (6 bases). The germline V gene has CDR1 SNHLY and CDR2 FYNNEI. Trimming cost V 4 bases and J 2 bases, with 10 bases left between them. The CDR3 runs 14 residues. The CDR3 region is CASSGDSHTDTQYF. CDR3 coding DNA: TGTGCCAGCAGTGGGGACTCTCACACAGATACGCAGTATTTT.

The V call is TRBV18, the J call TRBJ2-3; D not certain. The CDR3 sequence is 13 residues long. Germline CDR1 is KGHSH and CDR2 is LQKENI. Trimming removed 3 bases from V and 4 bases from J, with 8 bases in between. The DNA for the CDR3 is TGTGCCAGCTCACCGCAACTTTCAGATACGCAGTATTTT. This codes for CASSPQLSDTQYF.

This clonotype was detected ten times or more. The CDR3 nucleotides read TGTGCCAGCAGCCGAGGCAGGGTTAATTCACCCCTCCACTTT. Amino acids: CASSRGRVNSPLHF. The chain carries TRBV14 and TRBJ1-6, with D possibly being TRBD1 (5 bases). The CDR3 has 14 residues. Trimming pared 4 bases from V and 6 bases from J, leaving 10 bases between. Germline loops: CDR1 SGHDN, CDR2 FVKESK. Full variable domain (outside the CDR3, taken from reference TRBV14 and TRBJ1-6): EAGVTQFPSHSVIEKGQTVTLRCDPISGHDNLYWYRRVMGKEIKFLLHFVKESKQDESGMPNNRFLAERTGGTYSTLKVQPAELEDSGVYFCASSRGRVNSPLHFGNGTRLTVT.

This clonotype was seen ten or more times. The chain couples TRBV20-1 to TRBJ2-7; tentative D call: TRBD1 (6 bases). This CDR3 comprises 14 residues. Between the trimmed V and J ends, which lost 1 base and 3 bases, there was a span of 13 bases. Germline CDR1 and CDR2: DFQATT and SNEGSKA (reference sequence). In nucleotides, the CDR3 is TGCAGTGCTAGAGTCTACAGGGATAACTACGAGCAGTACTTC. Translating it yields CSARVYRDNYEQYF.